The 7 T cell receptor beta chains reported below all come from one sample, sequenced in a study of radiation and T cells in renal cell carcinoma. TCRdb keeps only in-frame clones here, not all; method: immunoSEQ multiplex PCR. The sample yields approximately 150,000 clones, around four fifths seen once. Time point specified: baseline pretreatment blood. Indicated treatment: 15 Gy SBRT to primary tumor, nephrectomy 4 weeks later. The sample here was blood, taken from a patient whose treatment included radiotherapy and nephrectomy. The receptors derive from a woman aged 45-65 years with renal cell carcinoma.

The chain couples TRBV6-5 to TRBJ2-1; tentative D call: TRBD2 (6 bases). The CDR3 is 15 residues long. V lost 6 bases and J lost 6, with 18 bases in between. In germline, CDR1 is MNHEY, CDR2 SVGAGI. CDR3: CASSRPRGVTNEQFF. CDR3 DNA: TGTGCCAGCAGCCGACCGCGCGGGGTGACCAATGAGCAGTTCTTC.

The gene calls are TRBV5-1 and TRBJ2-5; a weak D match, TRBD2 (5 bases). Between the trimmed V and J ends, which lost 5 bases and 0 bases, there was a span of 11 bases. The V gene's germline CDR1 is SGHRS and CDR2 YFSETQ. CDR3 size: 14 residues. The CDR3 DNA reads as TGCGCCAGCAGGGAGCTAGCCTACCAAGAGACCCAGTACTTC. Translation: CASRELAYQETQYF.

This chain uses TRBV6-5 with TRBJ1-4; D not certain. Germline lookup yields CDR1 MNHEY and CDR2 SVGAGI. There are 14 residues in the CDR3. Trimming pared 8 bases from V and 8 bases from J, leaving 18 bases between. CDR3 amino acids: CASGIGSTGEKLFF. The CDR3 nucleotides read TGTGCCAGCGGAATAGGGAGTACGGGGGAAAAACTGTTTTTT.

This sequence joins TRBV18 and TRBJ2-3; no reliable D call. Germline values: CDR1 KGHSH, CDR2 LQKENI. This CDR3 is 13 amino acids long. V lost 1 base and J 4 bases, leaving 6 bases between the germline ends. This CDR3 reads CASSPLFSDTQYF. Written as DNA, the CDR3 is TGTGCCAGCTCACCACTTTTTTCAGATACGCAGTATTTT.

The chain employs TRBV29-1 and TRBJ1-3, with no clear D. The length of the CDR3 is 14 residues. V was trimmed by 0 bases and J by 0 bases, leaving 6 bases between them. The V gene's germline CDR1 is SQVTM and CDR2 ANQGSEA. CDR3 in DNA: TGCAGCGTTGAAGAACGATTCTCTGGAAACACCATATATTTT. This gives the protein CSVEERFSGNTIYF.

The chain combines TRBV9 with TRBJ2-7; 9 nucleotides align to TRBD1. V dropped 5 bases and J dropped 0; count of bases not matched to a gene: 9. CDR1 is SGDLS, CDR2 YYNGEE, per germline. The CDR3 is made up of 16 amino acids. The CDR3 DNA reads TGTGCCAGCAGTGGGGGGACAGGGACCAGCTCCTACGAGCAGTACTTC. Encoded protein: CASSGGTGTSSYEQYF.

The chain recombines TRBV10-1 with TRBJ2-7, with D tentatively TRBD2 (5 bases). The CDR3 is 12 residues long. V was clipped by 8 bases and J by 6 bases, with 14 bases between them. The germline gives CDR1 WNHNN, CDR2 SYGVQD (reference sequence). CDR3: CASRTSLGEQYF. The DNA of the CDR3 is TGCGCCAGCCGAACTAGTTTAGGCGAGCAGTACTTC.